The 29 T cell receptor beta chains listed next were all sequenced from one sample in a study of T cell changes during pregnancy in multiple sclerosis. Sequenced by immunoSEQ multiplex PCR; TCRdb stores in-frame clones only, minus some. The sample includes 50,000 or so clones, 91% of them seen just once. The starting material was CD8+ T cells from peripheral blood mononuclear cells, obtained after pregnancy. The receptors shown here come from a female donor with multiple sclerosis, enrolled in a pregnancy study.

DNA for the CDR3: TGTGCCAGCAGCCCCGGGACAGACCCGTACGAGCAGTACTTC. It encodes CASSPGTDPYEQYF. J is TRBJ2-7 and V is TRBV11-2; 7 nucleotides line up with TRBD1. The CDR3 is 14 amino acids. Per germline, CDR1 SGHAT and CDR2 FQNNGV. The V and J ends lost 5 bases and 4 bases, in that order; junction bases with no gene match: 8.

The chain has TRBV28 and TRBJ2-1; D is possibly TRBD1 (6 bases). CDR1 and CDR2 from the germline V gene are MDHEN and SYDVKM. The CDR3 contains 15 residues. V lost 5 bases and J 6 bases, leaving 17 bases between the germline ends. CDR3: CASSLQGRSVNEQFF. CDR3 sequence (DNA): TGTGCCAGCAGTCTACAGGGTCGCTCTGTCAATGAGCAGTTCTTC. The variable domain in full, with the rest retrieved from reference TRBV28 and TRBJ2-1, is DVKVTQSSRYLVKRTGEKVFLECVQDMDHENMFWYRQDPGLGLRLIYFSYDVKMKEKGDIPEGYSVSREKKERFSLILESASTNQTSMYLCASSLQGRSVNEQFFGPGTRLTVL.

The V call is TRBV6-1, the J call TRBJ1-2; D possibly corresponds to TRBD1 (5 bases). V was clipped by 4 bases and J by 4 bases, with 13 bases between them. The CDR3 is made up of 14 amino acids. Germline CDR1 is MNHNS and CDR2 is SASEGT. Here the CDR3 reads CASSGPGTRYGYTF. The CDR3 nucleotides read TGTGCCAGCAGTGGGCCAGGGACTCGCTATGGCTACACCTTC.

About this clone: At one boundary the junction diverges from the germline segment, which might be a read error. The CDR3 loop reads CSVEAGGRINEQFF. CDR3 in DNA: TGCAGCGTCGAAGCGGGGGGCAGGATTAATGAGCAGTTCTTC. This rearrangement joins TRBV29-1 to TRBJ2-1, with 9 bases aligning to TRBD2. This CDR3 spans 14 amino acids. Looked up from germline, CDR1 is SQVTM and CDR2 is ANQGSEA.

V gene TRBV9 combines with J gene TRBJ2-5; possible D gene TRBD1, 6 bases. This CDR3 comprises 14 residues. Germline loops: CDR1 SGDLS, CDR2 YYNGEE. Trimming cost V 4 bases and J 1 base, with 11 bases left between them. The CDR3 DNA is TGTGCCAGCAGCCCTATGGACAGCCAAGAGACCCAGTACTTC. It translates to CASSPMDSQETQYF.

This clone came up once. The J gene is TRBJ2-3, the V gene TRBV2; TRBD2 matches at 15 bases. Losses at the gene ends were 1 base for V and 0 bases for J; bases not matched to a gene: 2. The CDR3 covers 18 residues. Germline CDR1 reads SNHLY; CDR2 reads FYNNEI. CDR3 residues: CASSEGTSGGGSTDTQYF. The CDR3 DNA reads TGTGCCAGCAGTGAAGGGACTAGCGGGGGGGGGAGCACAGATACGCAGTATTTT.

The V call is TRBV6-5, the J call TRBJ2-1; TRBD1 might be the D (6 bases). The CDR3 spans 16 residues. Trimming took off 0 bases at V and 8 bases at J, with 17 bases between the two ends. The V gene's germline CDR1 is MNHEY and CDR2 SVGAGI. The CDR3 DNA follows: TGTGCCAGCAGTTACTCCCCGGGACATTCGCCCCATGAGCAGTTCTTC. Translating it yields CASSYSPGHSPHEQFF.

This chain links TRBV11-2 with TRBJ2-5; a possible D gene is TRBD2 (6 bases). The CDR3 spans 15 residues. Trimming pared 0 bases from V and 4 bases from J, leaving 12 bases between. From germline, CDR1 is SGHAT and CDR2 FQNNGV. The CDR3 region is CASSLDPQGGETQYF. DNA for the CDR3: TGTGCCAGCAGCTTAGATCCCCAGGGAGGAGAGACCCAGTACTTC.

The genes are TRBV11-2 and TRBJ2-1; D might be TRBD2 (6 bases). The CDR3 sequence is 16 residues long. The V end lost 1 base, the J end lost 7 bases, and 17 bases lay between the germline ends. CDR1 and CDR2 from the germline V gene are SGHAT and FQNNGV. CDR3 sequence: CASSLGSGGEINEQFF. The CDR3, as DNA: TGTGCCAGCAGCTTAGGGTCTGGCGGGGAGATTAATGAGCAGTTCTTC.

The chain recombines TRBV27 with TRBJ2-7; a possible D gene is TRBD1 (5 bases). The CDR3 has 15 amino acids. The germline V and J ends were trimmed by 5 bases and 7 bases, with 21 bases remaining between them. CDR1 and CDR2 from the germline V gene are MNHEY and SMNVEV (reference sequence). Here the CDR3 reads CASSLGAGRGGEQYF. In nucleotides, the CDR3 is TGTGCCAGCAGTCTAGGGGCAGGACGCGGTGGGGAGCAGTACTTC.

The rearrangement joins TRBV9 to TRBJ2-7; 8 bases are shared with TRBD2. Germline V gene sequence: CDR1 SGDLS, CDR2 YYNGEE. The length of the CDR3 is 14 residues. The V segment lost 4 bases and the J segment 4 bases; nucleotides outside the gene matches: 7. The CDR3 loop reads CASSPFPGGYEQYF. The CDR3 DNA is TGTGCCAGCAGCCCTTTTCCGGGGGGGTACGAGCAGTACTTC.

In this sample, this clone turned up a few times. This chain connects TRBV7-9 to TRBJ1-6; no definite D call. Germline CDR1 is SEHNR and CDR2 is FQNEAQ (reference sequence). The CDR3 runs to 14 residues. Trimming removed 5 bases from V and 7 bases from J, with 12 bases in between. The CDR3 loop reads CASSPLEANSPLHF. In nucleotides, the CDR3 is TGTGCCAGCAGCCCCTTGGAGGCCAATTCACCCCTCCACTTT.

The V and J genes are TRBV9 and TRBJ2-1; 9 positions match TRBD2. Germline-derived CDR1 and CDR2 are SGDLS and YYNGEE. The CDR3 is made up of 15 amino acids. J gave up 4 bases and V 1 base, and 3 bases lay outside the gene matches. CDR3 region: CASSVSGGLYNEQFF. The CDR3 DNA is TGTGCCAGCAGCGTAAGCGGGGGGTTATACAATGAGCAGTTCTTC.

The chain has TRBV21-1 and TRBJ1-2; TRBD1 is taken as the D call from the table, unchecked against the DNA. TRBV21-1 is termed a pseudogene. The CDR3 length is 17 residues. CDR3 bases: TGTGCCAGCAGCAAATTGAGGACAGCTCATGTAGACTATGGCTACACCTTC. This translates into CASSKLRTAHVDYGYTF.

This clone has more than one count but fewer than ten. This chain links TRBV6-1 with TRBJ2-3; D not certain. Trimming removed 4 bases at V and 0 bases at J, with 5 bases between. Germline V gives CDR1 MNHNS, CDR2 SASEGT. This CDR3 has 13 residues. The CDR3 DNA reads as TGTGCCAGCAGTGCCCCAAGCACAGATACGCAGTATTTT. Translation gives CASSAPSTDTQYF.

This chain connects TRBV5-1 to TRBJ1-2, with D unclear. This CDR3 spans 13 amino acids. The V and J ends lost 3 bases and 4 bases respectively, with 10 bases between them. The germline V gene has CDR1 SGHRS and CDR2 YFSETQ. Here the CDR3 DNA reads TGCGCCAGCAGCTCCGAGGCGGGCTATGGCTACACCTTC. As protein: CASSSEAGYGYTF.

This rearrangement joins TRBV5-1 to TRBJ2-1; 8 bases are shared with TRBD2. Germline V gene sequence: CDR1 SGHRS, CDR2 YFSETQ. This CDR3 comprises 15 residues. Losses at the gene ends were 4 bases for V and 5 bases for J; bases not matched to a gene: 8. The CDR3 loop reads CASSPGLASHNEQFF. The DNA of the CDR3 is TGCGCCAGCAGCCCCGGACTAGCCTCGCACAATGAGCAGTTCTTC.

The CDR3 coding sequence is TGTGCCAGCGGCAGGGGCCCAAGGGACACTGAAGCTTTCTTT. The encoded protein is CASGRGPRDTEAFF. V and J are TRBV6-1 and TRBJ1-1; tentatively, D is TRBD1 (6 bases). The V end was cut by 8 bases, the J end by 3 bases, with 16 bases between. CDR3 length: 14 residues. Germline V gene lookup returns CDR1 MNHNS and CDR2 SASEGT.

In DNA form, the CDR3 reads TGTGCCAGCAGCTCTAGCGGGGGGGCGGAGACCCAGTACTTC. Protein: CASSSSGGAETQYF. V gene TRBV9 combines with J gene TRBJ2-5; 12 nucleotides agree with TRBD2. CDR3 length: 14 residues. Trimming cost V 4 bases and J 5 bases; bases outside gene matches: 3. The germline gives CDR1 SGDLS, CDR2 YYNGEE. The full variable domain, rest sourced from reference TRBV9 and TRBJ2-5, is DSGVTQTPKHLITATGQRVTLRCSPRSGDLSVYWYQQSLDQGLQFLIQYYNGEERAKGNILERFSAQQFPDLHSELNLSSLELGDSALYFCASSSSGGAETQYFGPGTRLLVL.

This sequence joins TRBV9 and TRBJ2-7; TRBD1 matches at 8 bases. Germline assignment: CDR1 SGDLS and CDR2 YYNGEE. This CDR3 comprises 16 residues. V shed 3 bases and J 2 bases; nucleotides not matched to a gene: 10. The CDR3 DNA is TGTGCCAGCAGCGCAACCATACAGGGGGGAGCCTACGAGCAGTACTTC. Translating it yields CASSATIQGGAYEQYF.

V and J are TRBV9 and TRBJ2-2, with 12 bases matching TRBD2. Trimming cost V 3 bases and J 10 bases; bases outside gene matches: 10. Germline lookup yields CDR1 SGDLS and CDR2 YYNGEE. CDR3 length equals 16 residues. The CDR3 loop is CASSAPLAGGSSELFF. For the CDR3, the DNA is TGTGCCAGCAGCGCCCCACTAGCGGGGGGCTCTTCGGAGCTGTTTTTT.

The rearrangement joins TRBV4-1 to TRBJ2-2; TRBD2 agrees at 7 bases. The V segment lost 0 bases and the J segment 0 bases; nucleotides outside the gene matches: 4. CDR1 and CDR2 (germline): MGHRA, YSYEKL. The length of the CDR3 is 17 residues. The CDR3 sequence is CASSQDRLAANTGELFF. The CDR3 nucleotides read TGCGCCAGCAGCCAAGATAGGCTAGCGGCGAACACCGGGGAGCTGTTTTTT.

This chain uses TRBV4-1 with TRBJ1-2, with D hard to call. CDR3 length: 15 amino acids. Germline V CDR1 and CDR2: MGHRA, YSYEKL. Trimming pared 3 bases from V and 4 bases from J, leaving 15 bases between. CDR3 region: CASSHESGSGYGYTF. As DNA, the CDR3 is TGCGCCAGCAGCCATGAATCGGGTAGCGGCTATGGCTACACCTTC.

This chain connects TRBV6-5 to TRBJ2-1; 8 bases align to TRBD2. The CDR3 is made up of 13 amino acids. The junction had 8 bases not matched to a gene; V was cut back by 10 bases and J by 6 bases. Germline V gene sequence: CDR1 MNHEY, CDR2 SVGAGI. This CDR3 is CAISSGGPNEQFF. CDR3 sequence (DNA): TGTGCCATAAGCAGCGGGGGCCCCAATGAGCAGTTCTTC.

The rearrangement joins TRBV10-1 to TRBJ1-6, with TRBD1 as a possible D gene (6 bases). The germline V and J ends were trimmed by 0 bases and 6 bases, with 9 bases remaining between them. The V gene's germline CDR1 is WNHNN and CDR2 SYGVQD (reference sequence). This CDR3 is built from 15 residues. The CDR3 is CASSESGRGNSPLHF. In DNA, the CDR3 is TGCGCCAGCAGTGAGTCCGGCAGGGGTAATTCACCCCTCCACTTT.

The CDR3 nucleotides are TGTGCCAGCAATGTGATTGCTAGCGGGGGCGATGAGCAGTTCTTC. This gives the protein CASNVIASGGDEQFF. This chain joins TRBV27 and TRBJ2-1; TRBD2 aligns across 10 bases. Germline V CDR1 and CDR2: MNHEY, SMNVEV (reference sequence). The CDR3 contains 15 residues. With 7 bases clipped from V and 8 bases from J, the junction kept 11 bases outside the gene matches.

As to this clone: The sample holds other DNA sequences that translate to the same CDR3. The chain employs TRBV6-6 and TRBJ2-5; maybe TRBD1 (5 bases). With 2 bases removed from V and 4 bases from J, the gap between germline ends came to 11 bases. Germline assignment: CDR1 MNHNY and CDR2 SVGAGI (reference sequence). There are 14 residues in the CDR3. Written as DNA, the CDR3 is TGTGCCAGCAGTTACCCAGAAAGGGGAGAGACCCAGTACTTC. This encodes CASSYPERGETQYF.

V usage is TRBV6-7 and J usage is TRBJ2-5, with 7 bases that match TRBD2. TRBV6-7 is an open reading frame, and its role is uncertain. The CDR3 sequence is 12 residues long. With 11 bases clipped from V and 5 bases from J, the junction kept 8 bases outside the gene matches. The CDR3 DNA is TGTGCCCTCGGGGGGTGGCGGGAGACCCAGTACTTC. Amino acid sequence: CALGGWRETQYF.

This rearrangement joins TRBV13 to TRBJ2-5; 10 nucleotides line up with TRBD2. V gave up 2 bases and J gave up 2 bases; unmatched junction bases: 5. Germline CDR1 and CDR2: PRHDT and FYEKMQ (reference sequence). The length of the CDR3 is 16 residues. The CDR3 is CASSLWPSGGQETQYF. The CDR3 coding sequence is TGTGCCAGCAGCTTATGGCCTAGCGGGGGACAAGAGACCCAGTACTTC.